One and the same sample provided the 28 T cell receptor delta chains below, sequenced in a study of γδ T cells in repeated Plasmodium falciparum infection. TCRdb used CATT to re-call clones from the multiplex PCR reads. The data show some 51,000 delta-chain clones, 1.5% to 2% seen once. Vgamma9/Vdelta2+ and Vdelta2-negative gammadelta T cells were flow-sorted from PBMC for bulk sequencing. Material for sequencing was gamma-delta T cells from blood. The receptors originated from a pool of human donors (malaria-infected and uninfected, not separated).

About this clone itself: TCRdb attributes to this sequence the protein of a much larger clone, which differs from the DNA translation at residue 18; a read error is likely, and the protein displayed is translated from the DNA. The chain combines TRDV1 with TRDJ1, with TRDD2 matching 7 bases. The J gene, absent from TCRdb, was called here by matching the DNA to germline. The CDR3 has 21 residues. Per the germline V gene, CDR1 is TSWWSYY and CDR2 is QGS. The CDR3: CALGDGAFQSLFTLPGDRLIF. CDR3 in DNA: TGTGCTCTTGGGGATGGGGCCTTCCAATCCCTCTTTACCCTTCCTGGAGATAGACTCATCTTT.

Comments on this clone: This DNA translates differently at residue 14 from the TCRdb protein, which is that of a much larger clone; a read error is likely, and the protein shown is the DNA's own translation. The J gene is TRDJ1, the V gene TRDV1, with a weak D call TRDD3 (5 bases). As TCRdb names no J gene, one was assigned here on the basis of a DNA match to germline. The CDR3 is 22 amino acids. Trimming shortened V by 3 bases and J by 0 bases, and 32 bases separated the two germline ends. The V gene's germline CDR1 is TSWWSYY and CDR2 QGS. CDR3 loop: CALGDPWPHLLRTWEYTDKLIF. In nucleotides, the CDR3 is TGTGCTCTTGGGGACCCTTGGCCCCATCTTCTACGTACCTGGGAGTACACCGATAAACTCATCTTT.

This clone came up many times. The protein TCRdb lists belongs to a much larger clone and differs from this DNA's translation at residue 10, which points to a read error; the protein shown is made from the DNA. The rearrangement links TRDV1 to TRDJ1; tentatively, D is TRDD3 (5 bases). Because TCRdb records no J gene, it was assigned here through a match of the DNA to germline. The CDR3 is made up of 15 amino acids. Looked up from germline, CDR1 is TSWWSYY and CDR2 is QGS. The germline V and J ends were trimmed by 4 bases and 8 bases, with 20 bases remaining between them. The CDR3 DNA reads as TGTGCTCTTGGGGTCCTCCGGATATCCCCTCCCAAACTCATCTTT. Protein: CALGVLRISPPKLIF.

The table lists this clone with a few counts. TCRdb's entry gives the protein of a much larger clone, which mismatches this DNA's translation at residue 8, likely from a read error; the protein reported here is translated from the DNA. V usage is TRDV3 and J usage is TRDJ1; D perhaps matches TRDD3 (5 bases). TCRdb supplies no J gene; here it was assigned by aligning the nucleotide sequence to germline. Trimming took off 2 bases at V and 2 bases at J, with 18 bases between the two ends. This CDR3 has 15 residues. The germline CDR1 and CDR2 sequences are TVYSNPD and GDNSRS (reference sequence). CDR3 nucleotide sequence: TGTGCCTTTGCCCGTGAGGGCACTGGAACCGATAAACTCATCTTT. It specifies CAFAREGTGTDKLIF.

This clone was seen repeatedly, ten times or more. TCRdb's protein for this DNA is that of a much larger clone and differs from the translation at residue 7, likely a read error; the protein shown is the DNA translation. The V call is TRAV38-2/DV8, the J call TRDJ1; D is perhaps TRDD3 (6 bases). The V and J ends lost 1 base and 0 bases respectively, with 22 bases between them. The CDR3 is made up of 19 amino acids. CDR1 is TSESDYY, CDR2 QEAYKQQN, per germline. CDR3 sequence reads: CAYRSQPWGLLPYTDKLIF. CDR3 sequence (DNA): TGTGCTTATAGGAGCCAACCCTGGGGACTGCTACCGTACACCGATAAACTCATCTTT.

This clone was seen a handful of times. Since a far larger clone is one base different, this is likely a read error. This specimen includes other DNA sequences encoding the same CDR3. This sequence joins TRDV1 and TRDJ1; 7 nucleotides agree with TRDD3. TCRdb lists no J gene, so it was determined here by aligning the DNA to germline. The CDR3 covers 20 residues. Germline-derived CDR1 and CDR2 are TSWWSYY and QGS. CDR3 coding DNA: TGTGCCCTTGGGAGAAGGGGCTTACGGTGTGGGGGAAAACGTACCGATAAACTCATCTTT. This sequence encodes CALGRRGLRCGGKRTDKLIF.

This clone was found a few times. A single base is all that separates this from a far larger clone, so a read error is likely. The same CDR3 arises from other DNA sequences in this sample as well. The V gene was identified as TRDV3, while no J gene was called; the tabulated D call, TRDD3, remains unverified against the DNA. The V gene's germline CDR1 is TVYSNPD and CDR2 GDNSRS (reference sequence). There are 13 residues in the CDR3. DNA of the CDR3: TGTGCCAAACGAGGGAGGATTGGGGATGGACTTATCTTT. It translates to CAKRGRIGDGLIF.

Notes on this clone: This DNA translates differently at residue 15 from the TCRdb protein, which is that of a much larger clone; a read error is likely, and the protein shown is the DNA's own translation. This chain links TRDV1 with TRDJ1; D not resolved. Here the J gene came from matching the DNA to germline, since TCRdb omits it. CDR1 TSWWSYY and CDR2 QGS come from the germline V gene. The CDR3 runs to 22 residues. V was pared by 5 bases and J by 2 bases, with 36 bases between. CDR3 region: CALGTAPKMPRDRAPGTDKLIF. The CDR3 DNA sequence: TGTGCTCTTGGGACCGCTCCCAAAATGCCGCGTGATAGGGCACCCGGGACCGATAAACTCATCTTT.

This clone was seen a few times. This DNA's translation differs at residue 14 from TCRdb's protein, which comes from a much larger clone; a read error is likely, and the protein shown is translated from the DNA. This sequence joins TRDV1 and TRDJ1, with 8 bases lining up with TRDD3. TCRdb carries no J gene annotation; the J gene was assigned here by matching the DNA with germline. CDR3 size: 20 residues. J gave up 1 base and V 4 bases, and 20 bases lay outside the gene matches. Per germline, CDR1 TSWWSYY and CDR2 QGS. Here the CDR3 DNA reads TGTGCTCTTGGGGTACCTTCCCAGTCCGTACTGGGGGCCTGCACCGATAAACTCATCTTT. Translating gives CALGVPSQSVLGACTDKLIF.

This clone was seen repeatedly, ten times or more. Additional DNA sequences in this sample encode the identical CDR3. V gene TRDV2 combines with J gene TRDJ1; the D gene is possibly TRDD3 (6 bases). The germline gives CDR1 GEAIGNYY, CDR2 EKD. Trimming removed 0 bases from V and 0 bases from J, with 13 bases in between. The CDR3 runs 16 residues. Written as DNA, the CDR3 is TGTGCCTGTGACACCGTGGGGGCCTCGTACACCGATAAACTCATCTTT. This codes for CACDTVGASYTDKLIF.

This clone has a count of ten or more. TCRdb records a much larger clone's protein for this DNA, with a difference at residue 3 that likely arises from a read error; the protein given is the translation of the DNA. The chain links TRDV2 to TRDJ1; 11 nucleotides match TRDD3. The J gene, not given by TCRdb, was assigned here from a germline match of the nucleotide sequence. Germline CDR1 reads GEAIGNYY; CDR2 reads EKD. The CDR3 sequence is 17 residues long. CDR3 sequence (DNA): TGTGCCCGTGACACCGGTGATGGGGGATACGCTGGGGCTAAACTCATCTTT. As protein: CARDTGDGGYAGAKLIF.

Concerning this clone itself: The protein recorded in TCRdb matches a much larger clone and deviates from this DNA's translation at residue 16, suggesting a read error; the protein here is obtained by translating the DNA. V and J are TRDV1 and TRDJ3; TRDD2 aligns across 9 bases. Since TCRdb gives no J gene, matching the DNA to germline was used here to assign it. CDR1 is TSWWSYY and CDR2 is QGS in the germline V gene. The CDR3 is made up of 23 amino acids. CDR3 nucleotide sequence: TGTGCTCTTGGGGAGTACCTTCCTACGTACTTCTGGGGATTCTCCCGGGACACCCGACAGATGTTTTTC. As protein: CALGEYLPTYFWGFSRDTRQMFF.

Comment on this clone: TCRdb has a much larger clone's protein, which differs at residue 16 from the translation of this DNA, likely because of a read error; what is shown is the protein translated from the DNA. The chain employs TRDV1 and TRDJ1; 10 bases match TRDD3. The CDR3 contains 20 residues. Germline assignment: CDR1 TSWWSYY and CDR2 QGS. With 0 bases clipped from V and 6 bases from J, the junction kept 19 bases outside the gene matches. This chain's CDR3 is CALGELDLYWGIFWANKLIF. The DNA for the CDR3 is TGTGCTCTTGGGGAACTAGACTTATACTGGGGGATCTTTTGGGCCAATAAACTCATCTTT.

This clone has only a few counts. TCRdb lists the protein of a much larger clone for this DNA, which differs at residue 16, so this is likely a read error; the protein given here is translated from the DNA itself. This chain joins TRAV38-2/DV8 and TRDJ2; D unresolved. Here the J gene came from matching the DNA to germline, since TCRdb omits it. The V gene's germline CDR1 is TSESDYY and CDR2 QEAYKQQN. The CDR3 totals 21 residues. DNA of the CDR3: TGTGCTTATAGGAGCGCGTTATTCTCCTCCCGTACTGTATTTTTGGCAGCACAACTCTTCTTT. Translating gives CAYRSALFSSRTVFLAAQLFF.

This clone was observed many times. The amino acid sequence in TCRdb belongs to a much larger clone and departs from this DNA's translation at residue 6, likely a sequencing read error; the sequence shown is translated from the DNA. The genes are TRDV2 and TRDJ1; D uncertain. Here the J gene was assigned by germline matching of the DNA, as TCRdb has none. This CDR3 is 16 amino acids long. CDR1 and CDR2 (germline): GEAIGNYY, EKD. V lost 1 base to trimming and J lost 1 base, with 15 bases between them. The CDR3 region has the DNA TGTGCCTGTGACACGAGGATTTATAGGATCACCGATAAACTCATCTTT. Its protein is CACDTRIYRITDKLIF.

In its sample, this clone was seen a few times. The protein held in TCRdb is that of a much larger clone and does not match this DNA's translation at residue 20, likely because of a read error; the protein shown is translated from the DNA. This chain joins TRDV1 and TRDJ1; 7 bases line up with TRDD3. The V gene end was trimmed by 2 bases and the J gene end by 7 bases; junction bases not matched to a gene: 37. CDR3 length: 24 amino acids. Germline V lookup: CDR1 TSWWSYY, CDR2 QGS. The CDR3 here is CALGEYFVFSGITVPVHQVAKLIF. The CDR3 nucleotides read TGTGCTCTTGGGGAATACTTCGTGTTTTCGGGGATAACCGTCCCAGTACACCAGGTCGCTAAACTCATCTTT.

This clone turned up a few times. A read error likely explains why the TCRdb protein, taken from a much larger clone, differs from this DNA's translation at residue 4; the protein shown is translated from the DNA. The chain joins TRDV1 to TRDJ1, with unresolved D. No J segment appears in TCRdb, so it was assigned here by matching the sequence to germline. Germline CDR1 TSWWSYY, CDR2 QGS. The CDR3 contains 19 residues. V was clipped by 8 bases and J by 2 bases, with 30 bases between them. CDR3 in amino acids: CALRVTFHVVLKSTDKLIF. CDR3 bases: TGTGCTCTTAGGGTAACTTTCCACGTCGTACTGAAAAGTACCGATAAACTCATCTTT.

This clone has only a few counts. This DNA translates differently at residue 5 from the TCRdb protein, which is that of a much larger clone; a read error is likely, and the protein shown is the DNA's own translation. The J gene is TRDJ1, the V gene TRDV1; 10 bases are shared with TRDD3. TCRdb gives no J gene; it was assigned here by matching the DNA to germline. Losses at the gene ends were 5 bases for V and 1 base for J; bases not matched to a gene: 19. The CDR3 is made up of 20 amino acids. Germline CDR1 is TSWWSYY and CDR2 is QGS. The CDR3 coding sequence is TGTGCTCTTGGGAAACGACCCCCCCGCTGGGGGATATATTCCACCGATAAACTCATCTTT. The encoded protein is CALGKRPPRWGIYSTDKLIF.

This clone has only a few counts. A read error is the likely source, as a far larger clone sits one nucleotide away. Distinct nucleotide sequences in the sample also encode this CDR3. V gene TRDV1 combines with J gene TRDJ1, with D possibly TRDD3 on 9 matching bases. The J gene, not given by TCRdb, was assigned here from a germline match of the nucleotide sequence. Germline V CDR1 and CDR2: TSWWSYY, QGS. The CDR3 extends over 20 amino acids. CDR3 loop: CALGESSYRTGGHCIDKLIF. The CDR3 coding sequence is TGCGCTCTTGGGGAATCTTCCTACAGGACTGGGGGACATTGCATCGATAAACTCATCTTT.

On this clone: A read error is likely here: a far larger clone is one base away. Other DNA sequences in this sample translate to the same CDR3. The gene calls are TRDV2 and TRDJ1; a weak D match, TRDD3 (6 bases). TCRdb carries no J gene annotation; the J gene was assigned here by matching the DNA with germline. Germline V gene lookup returns CDR1 GEAIGNYY and CDR2 EKD. This CDR3 spans 13 amino acids. Trimming stripped 3 bases from V and 2 bases from J, with 9 bases between. The CDR3: CACDSLGTDKLIF. The CDR3 nucleotides are TGTGCCTGTGACTCCCTGGGGACCGATAAACTCATCTTT.

This clone was counted ten times or more. A much larger clone differs from this one at a single base, so this may be a read error. The chain couples TRDV2 to TRDJ1; 8 bases match TRDD3. V shed 0 bases, J shed 3 bases, and the junction held 23 bases outside the gene matches. The germline CDR1 and CDR2 sequences are GEAIGNYY and EKD. The CDR3 extends over 21 amino acids. The CDR3 protein is CACDTGEIYWGPTGGADKLIF. CDR3 sequence (DNA): TGTGCCTGTGACACCGGAGAGATCTACTGGGGGCCTACGGGGGGTGCCGATAAACTCATCTTT.

About this clone itself: This likely traces to a read error, being one base from a far larger clone. In the same sample, other DNA sequences code for this CDR3. The chain employs TRDV2 and TRDJ3; D is perhaps TRDD3 (5 bases). Matching the DNA to germline supplied the J gene, which TCRdb does not give. Germline V gene lookup returns CDR1 GEAIGNYY and CDR2 EKD. This CDR3 is built from 17 residues. CDR3 bases: TGTGCCTGTGACACCTTAGACGGCTCCTGGGACACCAGACAGATGTTTTTC. It specifies CACDTLDGSWDTRQMFF.

Regarding this clone: The translation of this DNA and the TCRdb protein of a much larger clone differ at residue 7, probably owing to a read error; the protein shown here is translated from the DNA. The CDR3 protein is CACDTQWLMEAPTGEGTDKLIF. CDR3 in DNA: TGTGCCTGTGACACACAATGGCTCATGGAGGCACCGACTGGGGAAGGTACCGATAAACTCATCTTT. This rearrangement joins TRDV2 to TRDJ1, with 7 nucleotides matching TRDD3. TCRdb supplies no J gene; here it was assigned by aligning the nucleotide sequence to germline. The germline V gene encodes CDR1 GEAIGNYY and CDR2 EKD. The CDR3 contains 22 residues. V gave up 1 base and J gave up 2 bases; unmatched junction bases: 27.

In this sample, this clone turned up a few times. This sequence joins TRDV2 and TRDJ3, with TRDD3 matching 8 bases. Here the J gene was assigned by germline matching of the DNA, as TCRdb has none. The CDR3 runs 20 residues. CDR1 is GEAIGNYY and CDR2 is EKD in the germline V gene. V lost 1 base to trimming and J lost 0 bases; unmatched junction nucleotides: 10. The CDR3 here is CACDTVGLGDTSWDTRQMFF. CDR3 bases: TGTGCCTGTGACACGGTAGGGCTGGGGGACACCTCCTGGGACACCCGACAGATGTTTTTC.

This clone was observed a few times. A read error is likely here: a far larger clone is one base away. Other DNA sequences from this sample encode an identical CDR3 as well. The chain has TRDV1 and TRDJ1; D is unresolved. This CDR3 spans 13 amino acids. Germline V lookup: CDR1 TSWWSYY, CDR2 QGS. The DNA of the CDR3 is TGTGCTCTTGGGGAACCGGACACCGACAAACTCATCTTT. Translation: CALGEPDTDKLIF.

Concerning this clone: TCRdb lists the protein of a much larger clone for this DNA, which differs at residue 9, so this is likely a read error; the protein given here is translated from the DNA itself. The genes are TRDV1 and TRDJ1; a possible D gene is TRDD2 (7 bases). Matching the DNA to germline supplied the J gene, which TCRdb does not give. Trimming left V 0 bases short and J 3 bases short, with 35 bases between. Germline lookup yields CDR1 TSWWSYY and CDR2 QGS. The CDR3 consists of 23 residues. DNA for the CDR3: TGTGCTCTTGGGGAACTTAATAGGGTCTTCCTAAAACGCGGGGGAGCCCCCTCCGATAAACTCATCTTT. Translated: CALGELNRVFLKRGGAPSDKLIF.

With respect to this clone: One end of the junction is discordant with germline, which a read error may explain. This chain links TRDV3 with TRDJ1; 8 bases align to TRDD3. The CDR3 totals 15 residues. CDR1 TVYSNPD and CDR2 GDNSRS come from the germline V gene (reference sequence). CDR3 amino acids: CAFSWGILYKDKLIF. CDR3 coding DNA: TGTGCCTTTTCATGGGGGATCCTGTACAAAGATAAGCTCATCTTT.

About this clone itself: TCRdb has a much larger clone's protein, which differs at residue 10 from the translation of this DNA, likely because of a read error; what is shown is the protein translated from the DNA. The genes are TRDV3 and TRDJ2; TRDD3 aligns across 9 bases. In germline, CDR1 is TVYSNPD, CDR2 GDNSRS (reference sequence). CDR3 size: 14 residues. The CDR3 protein is CASSGGCLTTQLFF. Written as DNA, the CDR3 is TGTGCCTCCTCTGGGGGATGCTTGACAACACAACTCTTTTTT.